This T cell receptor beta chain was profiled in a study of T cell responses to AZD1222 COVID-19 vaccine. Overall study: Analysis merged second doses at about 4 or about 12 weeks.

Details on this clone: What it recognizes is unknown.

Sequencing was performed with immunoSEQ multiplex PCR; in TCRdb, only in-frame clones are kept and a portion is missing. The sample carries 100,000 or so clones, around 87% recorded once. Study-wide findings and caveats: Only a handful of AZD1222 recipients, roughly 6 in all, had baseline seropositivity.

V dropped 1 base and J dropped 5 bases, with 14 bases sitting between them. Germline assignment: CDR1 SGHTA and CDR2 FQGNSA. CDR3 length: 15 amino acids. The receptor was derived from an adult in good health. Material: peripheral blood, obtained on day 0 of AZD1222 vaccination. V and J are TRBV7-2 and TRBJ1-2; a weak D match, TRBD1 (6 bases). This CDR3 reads CASSLGRDTPYGYTF. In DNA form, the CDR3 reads TGTGCCAGCAGCTTAGGGAGGGACACCCCTTATGGCTACACCTTC. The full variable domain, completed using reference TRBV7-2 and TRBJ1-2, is GAGVSQSPSNKVTEKGKDVELRCDPISGHTALYWYRQSLGQGLEFLIYFQGNSAPDKSGLPSDRFSAERTGGSVSTLTIQRTQQEDSAVYLCASSLGRDTPYGYTFGSGTRLTVV.